The clone carrying this T cell receptor beta chain came up a few times. The antigen remains undetermined. TCRdb re-derived calls from the 5' RACE reads in MiXCR, one entry per CDR3 protein. The sample records hundreds of thousands of distinct CDR3 sequences, about 20% being singletons. These data belong to a study of T-cell memory formation after mild COVID-19. Study findings and constraints: Shrinking CD4+ clones resided mostly in CM and EM, and CD8+ ones in EMRA.

This TCR came from an adult woman who had mild COVID-19 (a few samples of this study predate the infection). Cell type and time point are not known. Sequences were obtained from PBMCs or a T cell subset sorted from them (not recorded which).

The CDR3 DNA reads as TGTGCCAGCAGCTTAGCGTTGACAGGGGGCAATCAGCCCCAGCATTTT. Translating it yields CASSLALTGGNQPQHF. The rearrangement links TRBV7-2 to TRBJ1-5; 8 bases fit TRBD1. Germline V lookup: CDR1 SGHTA, CDR2 FQGNSA. This CDR3 contains 16 residues. V shed 0 bases and J 2 bases; nucleotides not matched to a gene: 3.